What follows is one TCR beta chain and its context. Other DNA sequences from this sample encode an identical CDR3 as well. TCRdb's table, derived via immunoSEQ multiplex PCR, lists solely in-frame clones and lacks some. The data contain about 80,000 clones, around 93% of them singletons. The CDR3 consists of 16 residues. J was trimmed by 1 base and V by 3 bases; bases with no gene match: 4. Germline values: CDR1 KGHSH, CDR2 LQKENI. This specimen comes from a study of T cell changes during pregnancy in multiple sclerosis. Source: peripheral blood, taken after pregnancy. The clonotype originates from a female donor in good health, enrolled as a control in a pregnancy study. This rearrangement joins TRBV18 to TRBJ2-3; 10 bases are shared with TRBD2. The CDR3 sequence is CASSPSSGGGTDTQYF. CDR3 coding DNA: TGTGCCAGCTCACCTTCTAGCGGGGGAGGCACAGATACGCAGTATTTT. Looking up the rest from reference TRBV18 and TRBJ2-3 gives the full variable domain: NAGVMQNPRHLVRRRGQEARLRCSPMKGHSHVYWYRQLPEEGLKFMVYLQKENIIDESGMPKERFSAEFPKEGPSILRIQQVVRGDSAAYFCASSPSSGGGTDTQYFGPGTRLTVL.